Following are 14 T cell receptor beta chains from one sample sequenced in a study of cytomegalovirus exposure and HLA in healthy donors. PCR primers comprised 60 Vbeta and 13 Jbeta primers. Assay: immunoSEQ multiplex PCR; the TCRdb copy retains only in-frame clones and omits some. The data contain approximately 190,000 clones, roughly 80% of them singletons. The sample was PBMCs. Every receptor here comes from a man in his fifties in good health and CMV-seronegative.

The chain carries TRBV27 and TRBJ1-2; D is ambiguous. The V and J ends lost 2 bases and 8 bases respectively, with 12 bases between them. CDR3 length equals 13 residues. The germline V gene encodes CDR1 MNHEY and CDR2 SMNVEV (reference sequence). The CDR3 here is CASSLNPSRGYTF. The CDR3, as DNA: TGTGCCAGCAGTTTAAACCCGAGTCGGGGCTACACCTTC.

Written as DNA, the CDR3 is TGTGCCAGCAGCCCCGGGGACAGTCTAAGCAATCAGCCCCAGCATTTT. Translation: CASSPGDSLSNQPQHF. The chain uses TRBV9 and TRBJ1-5; TRBD1 agrees at 7 bases. V lost 4 bases, J lost 1 base, and 8 bases stayed unmatched. The CDR3 runs to 16 residues. Germline CDR1 is SGDLS and CDR2 is YYNGEE. The full variable domain, in which reference TRBV9 and TRBJ1-5 provide the parts outside the CDR3, is DSGVTQTPKHLITATGQRVTLRCSPRSGDLSVYWYQQSLDQGLQFLIQYYNGEERAKGNILERFSAQQFPDLHSELNLSSLELGDSALYFCASSPGDSLSNQPQHFGDGTRLSIL.

This clone has more than one count but fewer than ten. This chain uses TRBV5-1 with TRBJ2-7; 10 bases map to TRBD2. V lost 1 base to trimming and J lost 2 bases; unmatched junction nucleotides: 6. There are 16 residues in the CDR3. Germline values: CDR1 SGHRS, CDR2 YFSETQ. CDR3 sequence: CASSLSSGGKPYEQYF. For the CDR3, the DNA is TGCGCCAGCAGCTTGAGTAGCGGGGGGAAGCCCTACGAGCAGTACTTC.

V gene TRBV19 combines with J gene TRBJ1-2, with 7 nucleotides matching TRBD1. V shed 5 bases and J 0 bases; nucleotides not matched to a gene: 9. Germline values: CDR1 LNHDA, CDR2 SQIVND (reference sequence). The CDR3 spans 16 residues. The CDR3 loop is CASSAGQVSANYGYTF. DNA of the CDR3: TGTGCCAGTAGTGCAGGACAGGTTTCCGCTAACTATGGCTACACCTTC.

In its sample, this clone was seen once. The genes are TRBV27 and TRBJ1-2; D possibly corresponds to TRBD1 (6 bases). V was trimmed by 1 base and J by 8 bases, leaving 20 bases between them. CDR1 is MNHEY, CDR2 SMNVEV, per germline (reference sequence). The CDR3 length is 16 residues. Here the CDR3 reads CASSLFPNRVNVGYTF. Written as DNA, the CDR3 is TGTGCCAGCAGTTTATTTCCAAACAGGGTTAATGTCGGCTACACCTTC.

The chain has TRBV7-8 and TRBJ1-1, with D unclear. Trimming left V 5 bases short and J 5 bases short, with 12 bases between. Germline CDR1 SGHVS, CDR2 FQNEAQ. The CDR3 runs 13 residues. CDR3 amino acids: CASSPREQTEAFF. The CDR3 bases are TGTGCCAGCAGCCCCCGGGAGCAGACTGAAGCTTTCTTT. The entire variable domain, with the rest obtained from reference TRBV7-8 and TRBJ1-1, is as follows: GAGVSQSPRYKVAKRGQDVALRCDPISGHVSLFWYQQALGQGPEFLTYFQNEAQLDKSGLPSDRFFAERPEGSVSTLKIQRTQQEDSAVYLCASSPREQTEAFFGQGTRLTVV.

The CDR3 loop is CASSLRDTKQFF. CDR3 sequence (DNA): TGCGCCAGCAGCTTGAGGGACACGAAGCAGTTCTTC. The chain joins TRBV5-1 to TRBJ2-1; D may be TRBD1 (6 bases). Trimming stripped 1 base from V and 11 bases from J, with 10 bases between. The CDR3 consists of 12 residues. CDR1 is SGHRS and CDR2 is YFSETQ in the germline V gene.

The rearrangement joins TRBV10-3 to TRBJ2-6; D is undetermined. Trimming stripped 11 bases from V and 4 bases from J, with 6 bases between. This CDR3 has 11 residues. Germline V gene lookup returns CDR1 ENHRY and CDR2 SYGVKD. The CDR3, as DNA: TGTGCCTCCTTAGGGGCCAACGTCCTGACTTTC. Protein sequence: CASLGANVLTF.

The rearrangement uses TRBV7-3 and TRBJ1-6; D unresolved. The CDR3 sequence is 13 residues long. Germline CDR1 and CDR2: SGHTA and FQGTGA. V was trimmed by 5 bases and J by 7 bases, leaving 9 bases between them. CDR3 sequence (DNA): TGTGCCAGCAGCCAAACAAGAAATTCACCCCTCCACTTT. Translated, it gives CASSQTRNSPLHF.

The gene calls are TRBV5-6 and TRBJ1-2; D remains ambiguous. V shed 0 bases and J shed 9 bases, with 9 bases lying between them. This CDR3 spans 12 amino acids. The germline V gene encodes CDR1 SGHDT and CDR2 YYEEEE. CDR3 region: CASSLVVESYTF. The CDR3 DNA reads TGTGCCAGCAGCTTGGTGGTAGAGAGCTACACCTTC.

This clone appeared a few times. The rearrangement joins TRBV2 to TRBJ2-5, with unresolved D. From germline, CDR1 is SNHLY and CDR2 FYNNEI. The CDR3 extends over 14 amino acids. V was shortened by 5 bases and J by 5 bases, with 15 bases between the two germline ends. The CDR3 DNA sequence: TGTGCCAGCAGTCTCAGTCAGCCCAGGGAGACCCAGTACTTC. This gives the protein CASSLSQPRETQYF.

V usage is TRBV7-9 and J usage is TRBJ2-5; no reliable D call. Trimming left V 5 bases short and J 2 bases short, with 18 bases between. The CDR3 runs 16 residues. Germline values: CDR1 SEHNR, CDR2 FQNEAQ (reference sequence). The CDR3 sequence: CASSVTESLVQETQYF. The CDR3 DNA reads as TGTGCCAGCAGCGTAACAGAATCCCTCGTACAAGAGACCCAGTACTTC.

This chain joins TRBV4-1 and TRBJ1-4; weak D call: TRBD1 (5 bases). V was pared by 5 bases and J by 5 bases, with 12 bases between. CDR1 is MGHRA and CDR2 is YSYEKL in the germline V gene. The CDR3 has 14 amino acids. The CDR3 reads CASSYRNLNEKLFF. Written as DNA, the CDR3 is TGCGCCAGCAGCTACAGGAACTTAAATGAAAAACTGTTTTTT.

This clone was counted only a few times. The chain employs TRBV7-2 and TRBJ2-2, with 7 positions matching TRBD1. The CDR3 covers 16 residues. Germline trimming cut 5 bases from V and 3 bases from J; bases unmatched to any gene: 9. The V gene's germline CDR1 is SGHTA and CDR2 FQGNSA. The CDR3 loop is CASSAAGTAYTGELFF. CDR3 in DNA: TGTGCCAGCAGCGCGGCCGGGACAGCTTACACCGGGGAGCTGTTTTTT. The full variable domain, completed using reference TRBV7-2 and TRBJ2-2, is GAGVSQSPSNKVTEKGKDVELRCDPISGHTALYWYRQSLGQGLEFLIYFQGNSAPDKSGLPSDRFSAERTGGSVSTLTIQRTQQEDSAVYLCASSAAGTAYTGELFFGEGSRLTVL.